This T cell receptor beta chain was captured in a study of control samples from healthy donors and cancer patients (dated by TCRdb to 2019 to 2021). As concerns this clone: Its antigen remains undetermined. No base-level quality is on record; no much larger clone is a single base apart.

Library preparation employed the immunoSEQ multiplex PCR assay. Entries here come from immuneACCESS through TCRdb and include only in-frame sequences with V and J called. Some clones fail to appear in such tables; in the studies checked, an unresolved V gene covers under half of the shortfall, and the cause of the remainder is unknown. This sample holds under 65,000 clones; just over 85% were observed only once. The ten largest make up roughly 2.8% of the sample. The cysteine opens and the phenylalanine closes a CDR3 of 15 amino acids. The retained sequence is limited to the CDR3, 45 bases, with the frame set at the first base. V loses 3 bases of germline sequence and J loses 2 bases, and the interval between the two ends is 10 bases. CDR1 MDHEN and CDR2 SYDVKM are derived from the germline V gene.

The rearranged segments are TRBV28 and TRBJ2-2; TRBD2 is a weak D gene call, 5 bases matching. The sequenced sample consisted of PBMCs. The sequence was collected from a woman aged 50 to 65 with lung cancer. The nucleotide sequence reads TGTGCCAGCAGTTTCGGACTTTTTAACACCGGGGAGCTGTTTTTT. This codes for CASSFGLFNTGELFF. The reference TRBV28 and TRBJ2-2 proteins fill in what lies around the CDR3, so the full variable domain reads DVKVTQSSRYLVKRTGEKVFLECVQDMDHENMFWYRQDPGLGLRLIYFSYDVKMKEKGDIPEGYSVSREKKERFSLILESASTNQTSMYLCASSFGLFNTGELFFGEGSRLTVL.